This passage covers 24 T cell receptor beta chains from one sample sequenced in a study of cytomegalovirus exposure and HLA in healthy donors. The PCR had 60 Vbeta and 13 Jbeta primers. Assay used: immunoSEQ multiplex PCR; TCRdb lists only in-frame clones, some missing. The sample lists some 190,000 clones, 70% to 90% seen once, with 0.31% in the top ten. The sequenced sample was PBMCs. The receptors were sampled from a woman in her 30s in good health and CMV-seronegative.

The chain recombines TRBV28 with TRBJ1-2, with 7 bases that match TRBD1. Looked up from germline, CDR1 is MDHEN and CDR2 is SYDVKM. This CDR3 spans 14 amino acids. After removal of 2 bases from V and 3 bases from J, the junction contained 3 bases not matched to a gene. Here the CDR3 reads CASSLEGGDYGYTF. In DNA form, the CDR3 reads TGTGCCAGCAGTTTAGAAGGGGGCGACTATGGCTACACCTTC.

This clone has more than one count but fewer than ten. This rearrangement joins TRBV10-1 to TRBJ2-1; a weak D match, TRBD2 (5 bases). V was cut by 5 bases and J by 6 bases, with 11 bases left in between. Looked up from germline, CDR1 is WNHNN and CDR2 is SYGVQD (reference sequence). CDR3 size: 13 residues. The CDR3 loop is CASSIRGTNEQFF. The DNA of the CDR3 is TGCGCCAGCAGTATACGGGGAACCAATGAGCAGTTCTTC.

The chain links TRBV28 to TRBJ1-5, with 10 nucleotides matching TRBD1. J lost 5 bases, V lost 5 bases, and 9 bases had no gene match. The CDR3 is 16 residues long. The germline V gene has CDR1 MDHEN and CDR2 SYDVKM. CDR3 protein: CASSTSGQGNHQPQHF. CDR3 DNA sequence: TGTGCCAGCAGTACCTCGGGACAGGGGAACCATCAGCCCCAGCATTTT.

The chain is built from TRBV5-1 and TRBJ2-2; D is uncertain. CDR1 SGHRS and CDR2 YFSETQ come from the germline V gene. Trimming took 4 bases from V and 1 from J, leaving 14 bases between them. The length of the CDR3 is 16 residues. Written as DNA, the CDR3 is TGCGCCAGCAGCCCAATGAGGTTCGGGAACACCGGGGAGCTGTTTTTT. It is translated as CASSPMRFGNTGELFF.

This clone was counted a single time. CDR3 coding DNA: TGTGCCAGCAGCTCAGGGGGGTTCCACACCGGGGAGCTGTTTTTT. Residues: CASSSGGFHTGELFF. The rearrangement joins TRBV5-4 to TRBJ2-2, with D possibly matching TRBD1 (7 bases). This CDR3 is built from 15 residues. Trimming took off 3 bases at V and 3 bases at J, with 12 bases between the two ends. CDR1 and CDR2 (germline): SGHNT, YYREEE (reference sequence).

This chain uses TRBV4-1 with TRBJ1-2; D is uncertain. CDR1 is MGHRA, CDR2 YSYEKL, per germline. CDR3 length: 13 amino acids. The V gene lost 4 bases and the J gene lost 1 base, with 7 bases spanning the gap. CDR3 sequence reads: CASSPGLNYGYTF. In DNA form, the CDR3 reads TGCGCCAGCAGCCCAGGCCTTAACTATGGCTACACCTTC.

The chain has TRBV7-9 and TRBJ1-1; no firm D call. The CDR3 has 12 residues. V lost 5 bases to trimming and J lost 11 bases, with 15 bases between them. Per germline, CDR1 SEHNR and CDR2 FQNEAQ (reference sequence). The CDR3 DNA sequence: TGTGCCAGCAGCACTCCGGGGATGGGGGCTTTCTTT. Protein product: CASSTPGMGAFF.

The genes are TRBV28 and TRBJ1-3; 8 bases are shared with TRBD1. This CDR3 has 15 residues. The J segment lost 3 bases and the V segment lost 8 bases, leaving 9 bases of the junction unmatched. Germline V gives CDR1 MDHEN, CDR2 SYDVKM. The CDR3 DNA follows: TGTGCCAGCTGTCCAGGGGGCGCATATGGAAACACCATATATTTT. Encoded protein: CASCPGGAYGNTIYF.

V gene TRBV10-3 combines with J gene TRBJ1-1; weak D call: TRBD1 (5 bases). The CDR3 spans 14 residues. CDR1 ENHRY and CDR2 SYGVKD come from the germline V gene. Trimming stripped 4 bases from V and 2 bases from J, with 11 bases between. The CDR3 spells CAISARAANTEAFF. The CDR3, as DNA: TGTGCCATCAGTGCCAGGGCAGCAAACACTGAAGCTTTCTTT.

The chain has TRBV28 and TRBJ1-1, with D possibly TRBD1 on 5 matching bases. Between the trimmed V and J ends, which lost 4 bases and 0 bases, there was a span of 12 bases. Germline V lookup: CDR1 MDHEN, CDR2 SYDVKM. The CDR3 length is 15 residues. Here the CDR3 DNA reads TGTGCCAGCAGTTCCGCAGGGTCTATGAACACTGAAGCTTTCTTT. This translates into CASSSAGSMNTEAFF.

The gene calls are TRBV10-3 and TRBJ2-3, with TRBD1 matching over 9 bases. Trimming cost V 8 bases and J 5 bases; bases outside gene matches: 11. This CDR3 is 15 amino acids long. CDR1 is ENHRY and CDR2 is SYGVKD in the germline V gene. CDR3 in amino acids: CAIGGTGRYQDTQYF. The CDR3 DNA is TGTGCCATCGGGGGGACAGGGAGGTACCAAGATACGCAGTATTTT.

Here the CDR3 DNA reads TGTGCCAGCAGCTTTGCGGGGGGGCTAAACAATGAGCAGTTCTTC. Its protein is CASSFAGGLNNEQFF. The J gene is TRBJ2-1, the V gene TRBV7-9, with 9 bases identical to TRBD2. The CDR3 is 15 amino acids. CDR1 and CDR2 from the germline V gene are SEHNR and FQNEAQ (reference sequence). The ends lost 3 bases at V and 5 bases at J; junction bases unmatched: 5.

This clone was recorded only once. This chain uses TRBV2 with TRBJ2-5; no definite D call. Trimming removed 1 base from V and 5 bases from J, with 11 bases in between. CDR3 length: 14 residues. Germline V gene data show CDR1 as SNHLY and CDR2 as FYNNEI. Written as DNA, the CDR3 is TGTGCCAGCAGTGAAGGGGTTGGAGTTGAGACCCAGTACTTC. It encodes CASSEGVGVETQYF.

The chain has TRBV18 and TRBJ2-2; a possible D gene is TRBD1 (5 bases). The CDR3 contains 14 residues. Germline values: CDR1 KGHSH, CDR2 LQKENI. The V end lost 0 bases, the J end lost 5 bases, and 7 bases lay between the germline ends. CDR3 protein: CASSPPKGTGELFF. CDR3 DNA sequence: TGTGCCAGCTCACCACCGAAGGGGACCGGGGAGCTGTTTTTT.

CDR3 sequence: CASSSITGAGELFF. The CDR3 nucleotides read TGCGCCAGCAGCTCTATCACAGGGGCCGGGGAGCTGTTTTTT. The V call is TRBV5-1, the J call TRBJ2-2, with 7 bases that match TRBD1. CDR3 length: 14 residues. The germline V gene has CDR1 SGHRS and CDR2 YFSETQ. The V gene end was trimmed by 3 bases and the J gene end by 6 bases; junction bases not matched to a gene: 5.

CDR3 bases: TGTGCCAGCAGCCAAGAAGCCAGCGACCGTAACTATGGCTACACCTTC. Translation: CASSQEASDRNYGYTF. The chain recombines TRBV4-2 with TRBJ1-2; no firm D call. Per the germline V gene, CDR1 is LGHNA and CDR2 is YNFKEQ. This CDR3 region has 16 residues. V was cut by 0 bases and J by 1 base, with 12 bases left in between.

The V and J genes are TRBV5-1 and TRBJ2-1, with 8 nucleotides matching TRBD2. V lost 6 bases to trimming and J lost 4 bases; unmatched junction nucleotides: 12. The CDR3 is made up of 16 amino acids. The V gene's germline CDR1 is SGHRS and CDR2 YFSETQ. The CDR3 protein is CASTPLGLASYNEQFF. The DNA for the CDR3 is TGCGCCAGCACCCCTTTAGGACTAGCCAGTTACAATGAGCAGTTCTTC. Using reference TRBV5-1 and TRBJ2-1 for the parts outside the CDR3, the full variable domain is KAGVTQTPRYLIKTRGQQVTLSCSPISGHRSVSWYQQTPGQGLQFLFEYFSETQRNKGNFPGRFSGRQFSNSRSEMNVSTLELGDSALYLCASTPLGLASYNEQFFGPGTRLTVL.

This sequence joins TRBV7-9 and TRBJ1-6; unclear D gene. The CDR3 covers 13 residues. The germline gives CDR1 SEHNR, CDR2 FQNEAQ (reference sequence). The V gene lost 3 bases and the J gene lost 7 bases, with 7 bases spanning the gap. DNA of the CDR3: TGTGCCAGCAGCTTCCCGGGGAATTCACCCCTCCACTTT. Protein product: CASSFPGNSPLHF.

The V call is TRBV12-5, the J call TRBJ2-2; 8 nucleotides align to TRBD1. Germline V CDR1 and CDR2: LGHNT, FRNRAP. Trimming took 4 bases from V and 5 from J; bases not matched to a gene: 6. The CDR3 is 15 amino acids. DNA of the CDR3: TGTGCTAGTGGTTACGGGACAGGACGGACCGGGGAGCTGTTTTTT. This gives the protein CASGYGTGRTGELFF.

The chain carries TRBV28 and TRBJ2-7; 7 bases align to TRBD2. CDR1 and CDR2 from the germline V gene are MDHEN and SYDVKM. This CDR3 region has 15 residues. The J segment lost 0 bases and the V segment lost 6 bases, leaving 8 bases of the junction unmatched. Here the CDR3 reads CASRGGGDYSYEQYF. The DNA for the CDR3 is TGTGCCAGCAGGGGCGGAGGGGACTACTCCTACGAGCAGTACTTC.

This clone has a handful of counts. The V gene is TRBV15, the J gene TRBJ2-1, with D perhaps matching TRBD1 (5 bases). The V gene lost 1 base and the J gene lost 8 bases, with 24 bases spanning the gap. The CDR3 extends over 18 amino acids. Germline-derived CDR1 and CDR2 are LNHNV and YYDKDF (reference sequence). The CDR3 sequence: CATSRGPPPPVDIHEQFF. The CDR3 nucleotides are TGTGCCACCAGCAGAGGCCCACCCCCTCCCGTGGACATCCATGAGCAGTTCTTC.

V gene TRBV7-3 combines with J gene TRBJ2-1; 7 bases line up with TRBD2. With V trimmed by 4 bases and J by 6 bases, 12 bases remained unmatched. Germline V gene sequence: CDR1 SGHTA, CDR2 FQGTGA. The CDR3 consists of 16 residues. The CDR3 region is CASSSQVAGVGNEQFF. The CDR3 DNA reads TGTGCCAGCAGCTCCCAGGTGGCGGGAGTGGGCAATGAGCAGTTCTTC.

The CDR3 DNA reads TGCGCCACCGATTGGGGGAGGGAAGCAGATACGCAGTATTTT. Protein product: CATDWGREADTQYF. The V and J genes are TRBV10-2 and TRBJ2-3, with TRBD2 identical over 7 bases. The CDR3 extends over 14 amino acids. V gave up 10 bases and J gave up 4 bases; unmatched junction bases: 11. Germline assignment: CDR1 WSHSY and CDR2 SAAADI.

The gene calls are TRBV5-4 and TRBJ1-2, with TRBD1 matching over 7 bases. This CDR3 is built from 14 residues. V was pared by 3 bases and J by 3 bases, with 5 bases of the junction left unmatched. Germline V gene sequence: CDR1 SGHNT, CDR2 YYREEE (reference sequence). The CDR3 nucleotides read TGTGCCAGCAGCTACAGGGGATTGGACTATGGCTACACCTTC. It encodes CASSYRGLDYGYTF.